The rows below give T cell receptor beta chains drawn from one sample of a study of Graves' ophthalmopathy and Graves' hyperthyroidism. MiXCR, applied by TCRdb to the multiplex PCR reads, yields one record per CDR3 protein. There are approximately 480,000 distinct CDR3 sequences in the sample; 13% to 15% occur only once, and 8% to 10% lies in the top ten. Sample: blood. All receptors derive from a woman in her twenties or thirties with Graves' ophthalmopathy. Each CDR3 is given with its conserved first and last residue. The D gene is left open where the match is weak. Clone size is shown for a subset of rows, as once, few, many or a class of expanded clone.

D gene	V gene	J gene	CDR3 length	clone size	CDR3 protein	CDR3 DNA
.	TRBV20-1	TRBJ1-2	13	many	CSASGGVGYGYTF	TGCAGTGCTAGCGGTGGGGTCGGGTATGGCTACACCTTC
.	TRBV4-1	TRBJ1-2	15	once	CASSQSRGGLQGYTF	TGCGCCAGCAGCCAAAGCCGTGGGGGGCTACAGGGCTACACCTTC
.	TRBV12-3/TRBV12-4	TRBJ1-6	15	many	CASSLVKAPNSPLHF	TGTGCCAGCAGTCTAGTTAAAGCGCCGAATTCACCCCTCCACTTT
.	TRBV28	TRBJ1-5	16	many	CASSLGGGWSNQPQHF	TGTGCCAGCAGTTTAGGGGGGGGGTGGAGCAATCAGCCCCAGCATTTT
TRBD1	TRBV6-5	TRBJ1-1	13	many	CASSSPGGPEAFF	TGTGCCAGCAGTTCCCCAGGGGGCCCTGAAGCTTTCTTT
.	TRBV12-3/TRBV12-4	TRBJ1-2	14	many	CAILGSGPDYGYTF	TGCGCAATACTCGGTTCGGGGCCTGACTATGGCTACACCTTC
.	TRBV13	TRBJ2-3	13	many	CASSWPSSDTQYF	TGTGCCAGCAGCTGGCCTAGCTCAGATACGCAGTATTTT
TRBD2	TRBV18	TRBJ2-7	13	many	CASSPGTSGEQYF	TGTGCCAGCTCACCTGGGACTAGCGGAGAGCAGTACTTC
.	TRBV19	TRBJ2-3	13	few	CASSLGETDTQYF	TGTGCCAGTAGCCTGGGGGAAACAGATACGCAGTATTTT
.	TRBV6-1	TRBJ1-1	14	many	CASSEPPYYTEAFF	TGTGCCAGCAGTGAACCCCCTTATTACACTGAAGCTTTCTTT
TRBD1	TRBV2	TRBJ1-1	13	many	CASRNRGGTEAFF	TGTGCCAGCAGAAACAGGGGAGGCACTGAAGCTTTCTTT
.	TRBV20-1	TRBJ1-1	16	many	CSAREAKGGAFTEAFF	TGCAGTGCTAGAGAAGCAAAAGGGGGAGCTTTCACTGAAGCTTTCTTT
.	TRBV20-1	TRBJ2-7	14	many	CSARDPASAGEQYF	TGCAGTGCTAGAGATCCCGCTAGCGCTGGCGAGCAGTACTTC
.	TRBV11-1	TRBJ2-7	17	many	CASSGYGPLALPYEQYF	TGTGCCAGCAGCGGATACGGGCCGCTCGCCCTTCCCTACGAGCAGTACTTC
.	TRBV20-1	TRBJ2-1	14	.	CSARVSGSYNEQFF	TGCAGTGCTAGGGTCTCCGGCTCCTACAATGAGCAGTTCTTC
.	TRBV7-2	TRBJ2-7	14	many	CASSFVAGAYEQYF	TGTGCCAGCAGCTTCGTCGCAGGGGCCTACGAGCAGTACTTC
TRBD2	TRBV11-3	TRBJ2-5	17	many	CASSRGTTSGQQETQYF	TGTGCCAGCAGCCGGGGAACGACTAGCGGGCAGCAAGAGACCCAGTACTTC
TRBD1	TRBV30	TRBJ1-3	14	many	CAWSSDRAGNTIYF	TGTGCCTGGAGCTCAGACAGGGCTGGAAACACCATATATTTT
.	TRBV18	TRBJ2-2	15	.	CASSPDIANTGELFF	TGTGCCAGCTCACCTGACATCGCGAACACCGGGGAGCTGTTTTTT
TRBD1	TRBV6-1	TRBJ2-5	15	many	CASSRQTGDQETQYF	TGTGCCAGCAGCAGACAGACAGGGGATCAAGAGACCCAGTACTTC
.	TRBV6-1	TRBJ1-1	15	many	CASSPYRQLNTEAFF	TGTGCCAGCAGTCCCTATAGACAGCTGAACACTGAAGCTTTCTTT
TRBD1	TRBV20-1	TRBJ1-2	16	few	CSARVLGQGAEDGYTF	TGCAGTGCTAGAGTTTTGGGACAGGGGGCTGAAGATGGCTACACCTTC
TRBD1	TRBV27	TRBJ2-5	16	many	CASRRDRGTYQETQYF	TGTGCCAGCAGACGGGACAGGGGGACGTACCAAGAGACCCAGTACTTC
TRBD2	TRBV19	TRBJ2-2	21	few	CASSISRLAGGPISNTGELFF	TGTGCCAGTAGTATATCACGACTAGCGGGGGGACCCATCTCGAACACCGGGGAGCTGTTTTTT
.	TRBV11-3	TRBJ1-1	12	.	CASSLLADEAFF	TGTGCCAGCAGCTTGCTCGCCGATGAAGCTTTCTTT
.	TRBV30	TRBJ2-7	17	.	CAWSLSGRVGLPAKQYF	TGTGCCTGGAGTCTTTCCGGTCGGGTGGGACTTCCCGCGAAGCAGTACTTC
TRBD1	TRBV28	TRBJ1-6	17	many	CASSFPVGTGRGSPLHF	TGTGCCAGCAGTTTTCCCGTCGGGACAGGGAGAGGGTCACCCCTCCACTTT
TRBD2	TRBV12-3/TRBV12-4	TRBJ2-2	17	few	CASSPGLAGVATGELFF	TGTGCCAGCAGCCCGGGACTAGCGGGAGTTGCCACCGGGGAGCTGTTTTTT
TRBD1	TRBV20-1	TRBJ1-1	13	many	CSTSRGLGTEAFF	TGCAGTACGAGCAGGGGGCTGGGCACTGAAGCTTTCTTT
.	TRBV7-9	TRBJ1-2	14	many	CASSLIQGGYGYTF	TGTGCCAGCAGCCTGATTCAGGGAGGCTATGGCTACACCTTC
TRBD1	TRBV7-6	TRBJ2-4	17	many	CASSATPGQTTRNIQYF	TGTGCCAGCAGCGCGACTCCGGGACAGACCACCCGCAACATTCAGTACTTC
.	TRBV19	TRBJ2-7	14	many	CASSIGTDSYEQYF	TGTGCCAGTAGTATAGGGACGGACTCCTACGAGCAGTACTTC